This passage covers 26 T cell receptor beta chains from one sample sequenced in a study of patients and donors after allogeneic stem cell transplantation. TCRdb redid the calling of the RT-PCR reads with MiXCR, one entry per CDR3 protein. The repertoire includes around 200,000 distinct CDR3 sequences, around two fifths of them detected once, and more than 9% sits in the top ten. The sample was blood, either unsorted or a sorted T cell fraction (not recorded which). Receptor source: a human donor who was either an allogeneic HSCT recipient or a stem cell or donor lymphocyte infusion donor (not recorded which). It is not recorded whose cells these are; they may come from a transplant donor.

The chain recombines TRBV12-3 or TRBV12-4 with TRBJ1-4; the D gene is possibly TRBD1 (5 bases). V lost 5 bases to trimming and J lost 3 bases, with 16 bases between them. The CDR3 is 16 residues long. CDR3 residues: CASSGGPGVPNEKLFF. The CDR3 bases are TGTGCCAGCAGTGGGGGTCCGGGAGTCCCTAATGAAAAACTGTTTTTT.

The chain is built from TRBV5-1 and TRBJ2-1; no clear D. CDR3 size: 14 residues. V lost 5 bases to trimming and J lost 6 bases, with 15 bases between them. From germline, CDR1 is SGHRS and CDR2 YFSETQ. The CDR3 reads CASSVGLVGNEQFF. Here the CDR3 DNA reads TGCGCCAGCAGTGTGGGGTTGGTGGGCAATGAGCAGTTCTTC.

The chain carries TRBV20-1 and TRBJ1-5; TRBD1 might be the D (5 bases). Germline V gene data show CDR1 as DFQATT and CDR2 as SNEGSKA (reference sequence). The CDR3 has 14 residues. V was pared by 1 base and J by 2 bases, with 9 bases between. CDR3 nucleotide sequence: TGCAGTGCTAGAGGGGGCGGGGGCAATCAGCCCCAGCATTTT. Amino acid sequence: CSARGGGGNQPQHF.

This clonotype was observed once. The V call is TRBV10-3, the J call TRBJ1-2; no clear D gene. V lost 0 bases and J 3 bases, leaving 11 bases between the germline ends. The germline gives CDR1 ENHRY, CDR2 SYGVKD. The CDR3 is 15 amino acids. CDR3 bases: TGTGCCATCAGTGAGTCCGGAGCCCGGGACTATGGCTACACCTTC. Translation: CAISESGARDYGYTF.

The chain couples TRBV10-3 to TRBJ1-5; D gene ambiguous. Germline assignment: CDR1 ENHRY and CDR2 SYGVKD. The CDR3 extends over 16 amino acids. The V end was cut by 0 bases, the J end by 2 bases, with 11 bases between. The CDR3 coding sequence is TGTGCCATCAGTGAGTCTGGGCCGCTGGGCAATCAGCCCCAGCATTTT. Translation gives CAISESGPLGNQPQHF.

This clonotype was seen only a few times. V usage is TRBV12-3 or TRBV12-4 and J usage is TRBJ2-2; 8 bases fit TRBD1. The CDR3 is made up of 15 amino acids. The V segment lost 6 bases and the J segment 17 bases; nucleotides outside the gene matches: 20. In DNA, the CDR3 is TGTGCCAGCAGCACAGTAGGACAGGGACACCGGGGAGCTTTTTTT. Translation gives CASSTVGQGHRGAFF.

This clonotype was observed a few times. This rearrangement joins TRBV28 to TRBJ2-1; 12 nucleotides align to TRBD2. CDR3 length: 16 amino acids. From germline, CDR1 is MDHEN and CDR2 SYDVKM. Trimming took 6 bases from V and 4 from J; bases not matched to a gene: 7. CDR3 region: CASRRSGTSGYNEQFF. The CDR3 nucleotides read TGTGCCAGCAGACGATCCGGGACTAGCGGGTACAATGAGCAGTTCTTC.

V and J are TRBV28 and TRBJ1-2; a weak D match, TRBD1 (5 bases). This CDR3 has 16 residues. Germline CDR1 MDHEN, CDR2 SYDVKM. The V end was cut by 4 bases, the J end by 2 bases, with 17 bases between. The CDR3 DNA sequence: TGTGCCAGCAGTTCGCGGGTGGGGCAGGCCAACTATGGCTACACCTTC. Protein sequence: CASSSRVGQANYGYTF.

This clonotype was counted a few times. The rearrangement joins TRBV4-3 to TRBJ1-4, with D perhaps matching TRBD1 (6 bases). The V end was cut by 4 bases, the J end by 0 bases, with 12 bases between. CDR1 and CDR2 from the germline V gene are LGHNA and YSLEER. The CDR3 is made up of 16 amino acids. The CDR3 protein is CASSLWDKPTNEKLFF. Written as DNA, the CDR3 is TGCGCCAGCAGCCTGTGGGACAAGCCAACTAATGAAAAACTGTTTTTT.

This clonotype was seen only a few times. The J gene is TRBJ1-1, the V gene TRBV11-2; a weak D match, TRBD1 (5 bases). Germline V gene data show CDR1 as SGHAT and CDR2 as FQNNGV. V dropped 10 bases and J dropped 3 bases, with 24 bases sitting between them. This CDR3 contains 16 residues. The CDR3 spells CATRGVEYTRDTEAFF. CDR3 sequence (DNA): TGTGCCACCCGGGGGGTCGAGTACACCCGGGACACTGAAGCTTTCTTT.

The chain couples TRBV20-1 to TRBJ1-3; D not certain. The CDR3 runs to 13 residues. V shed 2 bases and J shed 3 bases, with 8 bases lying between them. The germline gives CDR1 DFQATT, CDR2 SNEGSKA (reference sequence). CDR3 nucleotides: TGCAGTGCTAGACGGGGATTTGGAAACACCATATATTTT. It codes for CSARRGFGNTIYF.

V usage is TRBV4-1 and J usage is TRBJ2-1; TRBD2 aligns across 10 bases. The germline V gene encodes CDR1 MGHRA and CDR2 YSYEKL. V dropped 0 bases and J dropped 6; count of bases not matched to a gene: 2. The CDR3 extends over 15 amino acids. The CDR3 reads CASSQDQRGGNEQFF. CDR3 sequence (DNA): TGCGCCAGCAGCCAAGACCAGCGGGGGGGCAATGAGCAGTTCTTC.

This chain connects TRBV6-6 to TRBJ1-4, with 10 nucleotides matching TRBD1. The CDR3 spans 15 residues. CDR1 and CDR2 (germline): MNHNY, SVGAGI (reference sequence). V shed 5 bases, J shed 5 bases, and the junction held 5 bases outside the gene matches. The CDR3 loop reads CASSHRTGGNEKLFF. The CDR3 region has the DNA TGTGCCAGCAGTCACAGGACAGGGGGGAATGAAAAACTGTTTTTT.

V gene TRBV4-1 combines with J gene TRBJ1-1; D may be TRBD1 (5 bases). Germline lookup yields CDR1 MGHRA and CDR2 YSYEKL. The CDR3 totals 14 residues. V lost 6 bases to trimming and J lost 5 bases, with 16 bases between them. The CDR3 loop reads CASRVVGGQTEAFF. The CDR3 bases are TGCGCCAGCAGGGTTGTGGGGGGTCAGACTGAAGCTTTCTTT.

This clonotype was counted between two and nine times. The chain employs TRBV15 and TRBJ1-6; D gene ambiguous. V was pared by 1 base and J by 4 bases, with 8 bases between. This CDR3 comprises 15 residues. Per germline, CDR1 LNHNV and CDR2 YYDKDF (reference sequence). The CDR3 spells CATSRGAVYNSPLHF. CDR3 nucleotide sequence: TGTGCCACCAGCAGAGGAGCAGTTTATAATTCACCCCTCCACTTT.

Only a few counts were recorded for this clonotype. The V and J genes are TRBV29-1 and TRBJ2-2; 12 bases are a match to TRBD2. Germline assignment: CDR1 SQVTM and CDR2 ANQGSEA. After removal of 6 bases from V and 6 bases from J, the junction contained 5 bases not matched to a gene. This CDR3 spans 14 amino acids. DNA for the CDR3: TGCAGCGTCCGGGGACTAGCGGGCTCCGGGGAGCTGTTTTTT. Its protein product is CSVRGLAGSGELFF.

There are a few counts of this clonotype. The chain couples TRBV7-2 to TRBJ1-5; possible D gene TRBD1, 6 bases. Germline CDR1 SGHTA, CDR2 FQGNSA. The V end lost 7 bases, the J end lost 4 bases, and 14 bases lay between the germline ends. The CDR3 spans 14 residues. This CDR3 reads CASIRQVGNQPQHF. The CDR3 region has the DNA TGTGCCAGCATCCGACAGGTGGGGAATCAGCCCCAGCATTTT.

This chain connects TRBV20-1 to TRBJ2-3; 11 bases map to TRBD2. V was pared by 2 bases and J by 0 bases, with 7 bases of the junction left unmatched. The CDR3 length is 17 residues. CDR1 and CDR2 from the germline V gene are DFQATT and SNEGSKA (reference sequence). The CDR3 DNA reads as TGCAGTGCTAGACTAGCGGGGGGCTATTTAAGCACAGATACGCAGTATTTT. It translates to CSARLAGGYLSTDTQYF.

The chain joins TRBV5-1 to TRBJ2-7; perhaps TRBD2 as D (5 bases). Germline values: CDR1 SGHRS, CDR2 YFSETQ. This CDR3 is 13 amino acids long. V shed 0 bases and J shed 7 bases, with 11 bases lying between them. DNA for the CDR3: TGCGCCAGCAGCTTGGGCGGGCCGTGGGAGCAGTACTTC. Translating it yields CASSLGGPWEQYF.

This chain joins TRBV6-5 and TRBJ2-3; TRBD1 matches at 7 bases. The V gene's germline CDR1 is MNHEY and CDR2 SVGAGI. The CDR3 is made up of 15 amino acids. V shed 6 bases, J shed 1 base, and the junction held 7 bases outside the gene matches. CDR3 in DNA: TGTGCCAGCAGAAAAGACAGGGAAGGCACAGATACGCAGTATTTT. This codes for CASRKDREGTDTQYF.

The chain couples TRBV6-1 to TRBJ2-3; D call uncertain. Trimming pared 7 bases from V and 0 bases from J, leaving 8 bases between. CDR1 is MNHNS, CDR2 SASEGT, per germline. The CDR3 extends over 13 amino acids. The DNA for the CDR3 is TGTGCCAGCATTGACCCTAGCACAGATACGCAGTATTTT. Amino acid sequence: CASIDPSTDTQYF.

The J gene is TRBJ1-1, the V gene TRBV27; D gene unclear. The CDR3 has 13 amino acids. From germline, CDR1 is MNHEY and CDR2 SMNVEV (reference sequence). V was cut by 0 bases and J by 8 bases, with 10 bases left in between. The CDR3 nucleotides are TGTGCCAGCAGTTTATCCACCCGGGCCGAAGCTTTCTTT. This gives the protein CASSLSTRAEAFF.

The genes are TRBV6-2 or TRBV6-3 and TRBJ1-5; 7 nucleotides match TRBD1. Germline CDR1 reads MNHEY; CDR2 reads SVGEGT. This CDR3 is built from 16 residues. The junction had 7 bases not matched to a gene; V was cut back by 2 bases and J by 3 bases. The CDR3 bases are TGTGCCAGCAGTTACGTAACCGGGACAGTCAATCAGCCCCAGCATTTT. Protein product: CASSYVTGTVNQPQHF.

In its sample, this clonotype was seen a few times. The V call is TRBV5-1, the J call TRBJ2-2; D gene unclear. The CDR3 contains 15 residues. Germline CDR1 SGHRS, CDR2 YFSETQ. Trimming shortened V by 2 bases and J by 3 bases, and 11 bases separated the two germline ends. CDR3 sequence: CASSFSGDYTGELFF. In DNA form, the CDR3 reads TGCGCCAGCAGCTTTTCCGGAGACTACACCGGGGAGCTGTTTTTT.

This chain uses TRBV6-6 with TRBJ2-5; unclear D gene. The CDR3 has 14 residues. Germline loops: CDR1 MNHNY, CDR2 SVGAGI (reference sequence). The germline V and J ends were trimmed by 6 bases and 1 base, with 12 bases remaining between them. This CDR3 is CASSLGTLQETQYF. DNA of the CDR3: TGTGCCAGCAGCCTTGGCACCCTCCAAGAGACCCAGTACTTC.

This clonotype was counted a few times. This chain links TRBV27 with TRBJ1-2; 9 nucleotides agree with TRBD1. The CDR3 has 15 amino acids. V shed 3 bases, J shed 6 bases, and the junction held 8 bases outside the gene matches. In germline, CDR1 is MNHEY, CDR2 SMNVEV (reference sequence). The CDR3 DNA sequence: TGTGCCAGCAGTTTGGGGGGACAGGGAGGACATGGCTACACCTTC. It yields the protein CASSLGGQGGHGYTF.